This T cell receptor beta chain was captured in a study of kidney transplant recipient with SARS-CoV-2 infection. TCRdb independently ran MiXCR on the reads; one entry per CDR3 protein. The sample shows 200,000 to 300,000 distinct CDR3 sequences, around 30% of them seen only once. There are 17 residues in the CDR3. V was pared by 6 bases and J by 3 bases, with 23 bases between. This clonotype was detected ten times or more. The chain has TRBV12-3 or TRBV12-4 and TRBJ1-2; D not resolved. The sequence was collected from a male patient between 25 and 40 years old who had COVID-19 and was a kidney transplant recipient. Some T cells could come from the graft donor. The sequenced sample was a blood sample, obtained at baseline and on day 111 from a kidney transplant recipient. The CDR3 nucleotides read TGTGCCAGCAGCCCCCTAGAGGACTTCTCGGAGTACTATGGCTACACCTTC. Translated: CASSPLEDFSEYYGYTF.